Below are 9 T cell receptor beta chains sequenced from a single sample in a study of tumor-infiltrating lymphocytes in primary liver carcinoma. The input was approximately 500 ng total RNA; TCR beta cDNA was made from it with a constant-region primer. Three-round nested multiplex PCR performed with slightly modified ARM-PCR produced the TCR beta libraries. Forward primers for TRBV1-TRBV30 and a C-beta reverse primer served the first two PCR rounds, at 10 cycles each. TCRdb re-derived calls from the multiplex PCR reads in MiXCR, one entry per CDR3 protein. The profile shows approximately 300,000 distinct CDR3 sequences, about 62% of them singletons. It was unsorted whole blood that yielded blood RNA, and germline DNA was also extracted. The sequencing sample was made of peripheral blood. These receptor sequences come from a man aged 35-49 years with primary liver carcinoma and hepatitis B virus infection.

The J gene is TRBJ2-1, the V gene TRBV5-6, with 9 bases matching TRBD1. The V segment lost 6 bases and the J segment 4 bases; nucleotides outside the gene matches: 11. Germline CDR1 and CDR2: SGHDT and YYEEEE. This CDR3 comprises 16 residues. This CDR3 is CASIGQDRGLYNEQFF. DNA for the CDR3: TGTGCCAGCATCGGACAGGACAGGGGACTTTACAATGAGCAGTTCTTC.

To note about this clonotype: Because the CDR3 is missing its conserved closing phenylalanine or tryptophan, this is likely a read error. J is TRBJ2-3 and V is TRBV4-1; D might be TRBD1 (6 bases). The better agreement between TRBJ1-5 and the DNA end casts doubt on the J call. The CDR3 contains 16 residues. Germline CDR1 and CDR2: MGHRA and YSYEKL. CDR3 bases: TGCGCCAGCAGCCAAGATGGGGGGGCGACAGGAGATACGCAGCATCTT. It encodes CASSQDGGATGDTQHL.

The chain has TRBV6-1 and TRBJ2-7; the match to TRBD2 covers 7 bases. The CDR3 has 15 residues. V lost 7 bases to trimming and J lost 2 bases; unmatched junction nucleotides: 11. Germline lookup yields CDR1 MNHNS and CDR2 SASEGT. CDR3 DNA sequence: TGTGCCAGCACCACTTTCGGGGGGACCACCTACGAGCAGTACTTC. Translating gives CASTTFGGTTYEQYF.

Worth noting for this clonotype: This sequence may be a read error, since a much larger clone differs from it by one base. J is TRBJ1-5 and V is TRBV5-5; 8 bases agree with TRBD1. The CDR3 sequence is 16 residues long. Germline-derived CDR1 and CDR2 are SGHKS and YYEKEE (reference sequence). The CDR3 DNA follows: TGTGCCAGAAGCTTGTCCGCAGGGGGCGTCGGGCAGCCCCAGCATTTT. Translated, it gives CARSLSAGGVGQPQHF.

The J gene is TRBJ2-7, the V gene TRBV28; D is perhaps TRBD1 or TRBD2 (5 bases each). The CDR3 is made up of 15 amino acids. CDR1 is MDHEN and CDR2 is SYDVKM in the germline V gene. The V gene lost 4 bases and the J gene lost 1 base, with 14 bases spanning the gap. In DNA form, the CDR3 reads TGTGCCAGCAGTTCACCGGGACGGTGGTCCTACGAGCAGTACTTC. Residues: CASSSPGRWSYEQYF.

This clonotype has a handful of counts. A much larger clone lies a single base off, so this may be a read error. The chain joins TRBV4-2 to TRBJ2-2; D gene unclear. Germline lookup yields CDR1 LGHNA and CDR2 YNFKEQ. V shed 1 base and J shed 6 bases, with 9 bases lying between them. CDR3 size: 14 residues. In DNA, the CDR3 is TGTGCCAGCAGCCAAGCAAGAGTCGCCGGGGAGCTGTTTTTT. It translates to CASSQARVAGELFF.

Notes on this clonotype: Germline and junction disagree at one end, which may indicate a read error. The chain couples TRBV11-2 to TRBJ1-1; D is undetermined. The CDR3 is 15 residues long. Germline CDR1 is SGHAT and CDR2 is FQNNGV. The CDR3 DNA sequence: TGTGCCAACAGCTTAGATTCGTCAGGGAACACTGAAGCTTTCTTT. It is translated as CANSLDSSGNTEAFF.

Concerning this clonotype itself: A much bigger clone sits one base away, suggesting this may be a read error. The chain uses TRBV6-6 and TRBJ2-7; the D is unclear. The CDR3 runs to 11 residues. Germline V gene data show CDR1 as MNHNY and CDR2 as SVGAGI (reference sequence). The CDR3 DNA sequence: TGTGTCAGCAGTTCTATCTACGAGCAGTACTTC. It specifies CVSSSIYEQYF.

This sequence joins TRBV18 and TRBJ2-5; weak D call: TRBD2 (6 bases). Trimming took 1 base from V and 2 from J, leaving 8 bases between them. Germline CDR1 and CDR2: KGHSH and LQKENI. The CDR3 length is 14 residues. The CDR3 DNA follows: TGTGCCAGCTCACCACGCGGGATACAAGAGACCCAGTACTTC. Its translation: CASSPRGIQETQYF. Complete variable domain (other parts from reference TRBV18 and TRBJ2-5): NAGVMQNPRHLVRRRGQEARLRCSPMKGHSHVYWYRQLPEEGLKFMVYLQKENIIDESGMPKERFSAEFPKEGPSILRIQQVVRGDSAAYFCASSPRGIQETQYFGPGTRLLVL.